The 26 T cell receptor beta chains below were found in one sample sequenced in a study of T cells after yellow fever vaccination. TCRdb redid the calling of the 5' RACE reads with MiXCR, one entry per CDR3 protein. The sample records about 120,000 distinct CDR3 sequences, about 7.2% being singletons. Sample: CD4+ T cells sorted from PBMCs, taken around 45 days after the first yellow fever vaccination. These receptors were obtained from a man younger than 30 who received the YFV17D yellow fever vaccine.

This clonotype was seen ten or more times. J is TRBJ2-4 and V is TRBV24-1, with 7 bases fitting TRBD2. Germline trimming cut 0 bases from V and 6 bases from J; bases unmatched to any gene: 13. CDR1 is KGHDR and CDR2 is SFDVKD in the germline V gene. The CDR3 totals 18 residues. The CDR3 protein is CATSDLGVRFLAVNIQYF. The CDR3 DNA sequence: TGTGCCACCAGTGATTTGGGGGTCCGGTTCCTAGCGGTAAACATTCAGTACTTC.

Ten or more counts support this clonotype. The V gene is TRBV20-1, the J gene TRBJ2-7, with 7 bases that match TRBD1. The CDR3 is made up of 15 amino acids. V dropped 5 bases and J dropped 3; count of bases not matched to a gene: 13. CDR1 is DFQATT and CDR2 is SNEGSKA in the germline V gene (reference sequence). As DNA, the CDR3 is TGCAGTGCTGGCATGAAGGGACAGATTAACTACGAGCAGTACTTC. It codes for CSAGMKGQINYEQYF.

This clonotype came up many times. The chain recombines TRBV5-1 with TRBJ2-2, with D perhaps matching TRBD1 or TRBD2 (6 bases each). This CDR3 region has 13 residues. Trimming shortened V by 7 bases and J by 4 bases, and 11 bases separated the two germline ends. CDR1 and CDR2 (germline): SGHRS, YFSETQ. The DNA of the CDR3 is TGCGCCAGCGCAGGGGAGGTCACCGGGGAGCTGTTTTTT. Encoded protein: CASAGEVTGELFF.

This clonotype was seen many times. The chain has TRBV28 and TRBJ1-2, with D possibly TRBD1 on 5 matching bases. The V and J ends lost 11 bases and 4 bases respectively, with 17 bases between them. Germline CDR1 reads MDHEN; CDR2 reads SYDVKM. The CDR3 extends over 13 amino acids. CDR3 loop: CAAQGPLLYGYTF. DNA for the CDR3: TGTGCCGCCCAGGGTCCCCTACTCTATGGCTACACCTTC.

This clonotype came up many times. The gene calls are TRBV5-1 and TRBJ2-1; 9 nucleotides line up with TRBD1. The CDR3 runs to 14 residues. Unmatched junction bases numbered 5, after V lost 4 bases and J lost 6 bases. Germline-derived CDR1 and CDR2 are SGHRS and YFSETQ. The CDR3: CASSRDRALNEQFF. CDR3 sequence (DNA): TGCGCCAGCAGCCGGGACAGGGCCCTCAATGAGCAGTTCTTC.

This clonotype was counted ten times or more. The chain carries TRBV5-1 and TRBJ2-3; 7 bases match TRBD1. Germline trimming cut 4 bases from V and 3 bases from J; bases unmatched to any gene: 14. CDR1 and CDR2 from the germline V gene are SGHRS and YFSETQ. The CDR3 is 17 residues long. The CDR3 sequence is CASSIGHRDSITDTQYF. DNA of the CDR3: TGCGCCAGCAGCATCGGTCACAGGGACAGCATAACAGATACGCAGTATTTT.

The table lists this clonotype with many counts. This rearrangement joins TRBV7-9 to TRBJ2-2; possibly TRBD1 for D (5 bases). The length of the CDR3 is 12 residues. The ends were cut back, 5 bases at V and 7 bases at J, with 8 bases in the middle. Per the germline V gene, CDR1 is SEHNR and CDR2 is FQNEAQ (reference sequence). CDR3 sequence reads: CASSPQGGELFF. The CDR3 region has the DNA TGTGCCAGCAGCCCCCAGGGCGGGGAGCTGTTTTTT. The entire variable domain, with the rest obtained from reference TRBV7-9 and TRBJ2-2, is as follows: DTGVSQNPRHKITKRGQNVTFRCDPISEHNRLYWYRQTLGQGPEFLTYFQNEAQLEKSRLLSDRFSAERPKGSFSTLEIQRTEQGDSAMYLCASSPQGGELFFGEGSRLTVL.

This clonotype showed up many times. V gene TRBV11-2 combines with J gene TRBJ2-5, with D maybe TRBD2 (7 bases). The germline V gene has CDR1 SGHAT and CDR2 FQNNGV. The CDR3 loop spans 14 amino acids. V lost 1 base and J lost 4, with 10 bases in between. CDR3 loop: CASSLGGGGETQYF. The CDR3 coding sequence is TGTGCCAGCAGCTTAGGGGGGGGCGGAGAGACCCAGTACTTC. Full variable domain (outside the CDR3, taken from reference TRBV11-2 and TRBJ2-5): EAGVAQSPRYKIIEKRQSVAFWCNPISGHATLYWYQQILGQGPKLLIQFQNNGVVDDSQLPKDRFSAERLKGVDSTLKIQPAKLEDSAVYLCASSLGGGGETQYFGPGTRLLVL.

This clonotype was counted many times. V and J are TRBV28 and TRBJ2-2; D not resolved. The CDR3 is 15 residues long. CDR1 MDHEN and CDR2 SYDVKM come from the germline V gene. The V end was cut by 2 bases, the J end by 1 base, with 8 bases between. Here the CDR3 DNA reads TGTGCCAGCAGTTTAGGTTTGGGGAACACCGGGGAGCTGTTTTTT. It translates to CASSLGLGNTGELFF.

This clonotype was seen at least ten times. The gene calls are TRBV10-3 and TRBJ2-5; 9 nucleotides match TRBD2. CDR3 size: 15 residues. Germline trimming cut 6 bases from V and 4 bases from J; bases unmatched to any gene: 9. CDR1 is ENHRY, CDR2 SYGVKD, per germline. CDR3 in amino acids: CAISPGGGRAETQYF. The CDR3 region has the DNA TGTGCCATCAGCCCGGGGGGCGGGAGGGCAGAGACCCAGTACTTC.

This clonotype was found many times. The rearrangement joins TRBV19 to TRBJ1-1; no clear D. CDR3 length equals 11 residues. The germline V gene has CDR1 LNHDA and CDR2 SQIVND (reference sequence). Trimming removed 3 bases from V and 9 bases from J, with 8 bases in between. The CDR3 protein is CASSIYGKAFF. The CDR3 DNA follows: TGTGCCAGTAGTATTTATGGGAAAGCTTTCTTT.

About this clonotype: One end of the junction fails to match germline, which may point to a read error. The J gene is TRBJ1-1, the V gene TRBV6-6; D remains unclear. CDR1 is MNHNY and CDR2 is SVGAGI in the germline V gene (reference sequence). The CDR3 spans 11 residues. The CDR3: CDSRRDTEAFF. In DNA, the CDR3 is TGTGACAGCCGGAGAGACACTGAAGCTTTCTTT.

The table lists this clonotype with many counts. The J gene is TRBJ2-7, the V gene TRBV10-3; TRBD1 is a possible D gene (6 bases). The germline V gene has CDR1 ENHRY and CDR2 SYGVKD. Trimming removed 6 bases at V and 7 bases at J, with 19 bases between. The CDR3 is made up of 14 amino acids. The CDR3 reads CAISQGQGDREQYV. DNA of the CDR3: TGTGCCATCAGCCAGGGGCAGGGCGACCGGGAGCAGTACGTC.

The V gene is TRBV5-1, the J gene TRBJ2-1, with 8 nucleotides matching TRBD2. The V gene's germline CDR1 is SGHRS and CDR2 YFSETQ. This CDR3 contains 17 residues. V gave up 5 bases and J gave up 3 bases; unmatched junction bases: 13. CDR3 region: CASSYLLDSGGYNEQFF. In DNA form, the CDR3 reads TGCGCCAGCAGTTACCTGCTGGACAGCGGGGGCTACAATGAGCAGTTCTTC.

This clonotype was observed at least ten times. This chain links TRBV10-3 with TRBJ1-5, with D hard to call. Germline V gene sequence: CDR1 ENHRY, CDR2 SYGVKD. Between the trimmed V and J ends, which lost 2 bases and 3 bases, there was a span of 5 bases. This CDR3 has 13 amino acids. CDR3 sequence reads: CAISETFNQPQHF. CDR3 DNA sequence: TGTGCCATCAGTGAGACCTTCAATCAGCCCCAGCATTTT.

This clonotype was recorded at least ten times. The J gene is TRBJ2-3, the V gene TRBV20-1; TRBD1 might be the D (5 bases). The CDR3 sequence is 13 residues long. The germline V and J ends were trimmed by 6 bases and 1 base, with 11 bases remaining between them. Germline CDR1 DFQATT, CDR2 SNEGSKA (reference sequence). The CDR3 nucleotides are TGCAGTGCCCCTAGGGGCGGCACAGATACGCAGTATTTT. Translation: CSAPRGGTDTQYF.

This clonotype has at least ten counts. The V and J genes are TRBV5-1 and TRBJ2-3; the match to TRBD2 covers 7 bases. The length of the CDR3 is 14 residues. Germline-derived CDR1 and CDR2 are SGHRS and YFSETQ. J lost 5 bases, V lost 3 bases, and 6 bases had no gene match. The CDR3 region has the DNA TGCGCCAGCAGCTCAGGACTAGTCATAGATACGCAGTATTTT. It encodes CASSSGLVIDTQYF.

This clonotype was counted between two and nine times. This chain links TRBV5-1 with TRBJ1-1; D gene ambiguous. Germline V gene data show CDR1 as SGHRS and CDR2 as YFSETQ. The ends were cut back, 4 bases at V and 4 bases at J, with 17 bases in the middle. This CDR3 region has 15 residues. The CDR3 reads CASSPPIGVGTEAFF. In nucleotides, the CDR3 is TGCGCCAGCAGCCCGCCGATCGGGGTTGGCACTGAAGCTTTCTTT. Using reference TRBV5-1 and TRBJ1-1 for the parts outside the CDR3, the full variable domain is KAGVTQTPRYLIKTRGQQVTLSCSPISGHRSVSWYQQTPGQGLQFLFEYFSETQRNKGNFPGRFSGRQFSNSRSEMNVSTLELGDSALYLCASSPPIGVGTEAFFGQGTRLTVV.

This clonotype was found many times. CDR3 in amino acids: CASSVGRGGYEQYF. CDR3 coding DNA: TGTGCCAGTAGTGTTGGACGTGGGGGTTACGAGCAGTACTTC. The chain employs TRBV19 and TRBJ2-7; perhaps D is TRBD1 or TRBD2 (5 bases each). Germline CDR1 reads LNHDA; CDR2 reads SQIVND (reference sequence). The V end was cut by 5 bases, the J end by 4 bases, with 15 bases between. This CDR3 has 14 amino acids.

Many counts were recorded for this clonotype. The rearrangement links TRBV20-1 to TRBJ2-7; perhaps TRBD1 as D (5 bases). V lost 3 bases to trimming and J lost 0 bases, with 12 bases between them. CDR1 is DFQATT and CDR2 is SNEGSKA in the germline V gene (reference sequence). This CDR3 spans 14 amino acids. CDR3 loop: CSARPDSSSYEQYF. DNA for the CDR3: TGCAGTGCTAGGCCCGACAGCAGCTCCTACGAGCAGTACTTC.

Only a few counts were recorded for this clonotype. The chain's CDR3 is CASSARGTARYNYGYTF. CDR3 coding DNA: TGTGCCAGCAGCGCGAGGGGGACAGCCCGGTATAACTATGGCTACACCTTC. The chain couples TRBV12-3 or TRBV12-4 to TRBJ1-2, with TRBD1 matching 7 bases. V lost 6 bases and J lost 1; bases outside the gene matches: 14. The CDR3 has 17 residues.

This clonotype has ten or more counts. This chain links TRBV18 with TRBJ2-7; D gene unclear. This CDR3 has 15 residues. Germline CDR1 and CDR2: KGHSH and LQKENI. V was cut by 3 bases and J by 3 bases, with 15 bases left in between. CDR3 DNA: TGTGCCAGCTCACCTGGCGTAAACAGCAACTACGAGCAGTACTTC. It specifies CASSPGVNSNYEQYF.

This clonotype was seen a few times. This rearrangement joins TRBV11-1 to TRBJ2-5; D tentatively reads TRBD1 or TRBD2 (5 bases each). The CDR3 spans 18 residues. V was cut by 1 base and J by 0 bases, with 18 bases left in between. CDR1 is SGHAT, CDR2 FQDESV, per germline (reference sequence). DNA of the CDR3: TGTGCCAGCAGCTTAGGTCGTGAGGGACGGGTCGACCAAGAGACCCAGTACTTC. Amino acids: CASSLGREGRVDQETQYF.

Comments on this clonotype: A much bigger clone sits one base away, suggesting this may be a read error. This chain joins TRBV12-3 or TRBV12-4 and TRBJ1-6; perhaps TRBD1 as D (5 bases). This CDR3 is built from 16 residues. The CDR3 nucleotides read TGTGCCAGAAGTTTAAATCTACAGGCACCCTCCTCACCCCTCCACTTT. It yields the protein CARSLNLQAPSSPLHF.

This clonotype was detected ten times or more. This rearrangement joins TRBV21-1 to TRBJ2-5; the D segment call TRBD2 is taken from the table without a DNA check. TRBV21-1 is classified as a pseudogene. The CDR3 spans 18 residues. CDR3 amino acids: CASMLGGLAGGLAETQYF. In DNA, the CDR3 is TGTGCCAGCATGCTGGGTGGACTAGCGGGGGGCCTTGCGGAGACCCAGTACTTC.

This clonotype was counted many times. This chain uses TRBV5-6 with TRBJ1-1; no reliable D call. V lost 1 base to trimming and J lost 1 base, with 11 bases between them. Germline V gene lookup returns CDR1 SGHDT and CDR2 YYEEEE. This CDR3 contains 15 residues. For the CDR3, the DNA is TGTGCCAGCAGCTTGTATGCAACATGGAACACTGAAGCTTTCTTT. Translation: CASSLYATWNTEAFF.